A single sample is the source of the 3 T cell receptor beta chains below, sequenced in a study of CD8 T cells in ankylosing spondylitis. General study findings and limits: Ankylosing spondylitis blood seemed to carry a telltale TCR beta motif made of several highly homologous variants.

No antigen has been identified for these receptors. A single record per CDR3 protein comes from TCRdb applying MiXCR to the 5' RACE reads. This sample carries tens of thousands of distinct CDR3 sequences, about 9% of them seen once, and the ten largest clones take approximately 30%. The sample consisted of blood, either unsorted or a sorted T cell fraction (not recorded which). All receptors come from a male donor with ankylosing spondylitis.

This clonotype was detected a few times. J is TRBJ2-5 and V is TRBV28, with 7 bases that match TRBD2. The CDR3 sequence is 16 residues long. In germline, CDR1 is MDHEN, CDR2 SYDVKM. V lost 6 bases and J lost 0; bases outside the gene matches: 10. In DNA, the CDR3 is TGTGCCAGCAGGTCCATCCCGCGGGGGTACCAAGAGACCCAGTACTTC. Translated, it gives CASRSIPRGYQETQYF.

This clonotype was seen only a few times. The genes are TRBV7-7 and TRBJ2-2; D gene unclear. The CDR3 consists of 15 residues. Germline V lookup: CDR1 SSHAT, CDR2 FNYEAQ (reference sequence). With 5 bases removed from V and 3 bases from J, the gap between germline ends came to 13 bases. The CDR3 sequence is CASSPEIGYTGELFF. The CDR3 nucleotides are TGTGCCAGCAGCCCCGAGATCGGGTACACCGGGGAGCTGTTTTTT.

This clonotype occurred a few times. This chain links TRBV12-3 or TRBV12-4 with TRBJ2-7; D may correspond to TRBD1 or TRBD2 (5 bases each). Trimming shortened V by 6 bases and J by 5 bases, and 20 bases separated the two germline ends. This CDR3 has 15 amino acids. Here the CDR3 DNA reads TGTGCCAGCAGACAGGCGCCCGGGGCGTTGGACGAGCAGTACGTC. Translation gives CASRQAPGALDEQYV.